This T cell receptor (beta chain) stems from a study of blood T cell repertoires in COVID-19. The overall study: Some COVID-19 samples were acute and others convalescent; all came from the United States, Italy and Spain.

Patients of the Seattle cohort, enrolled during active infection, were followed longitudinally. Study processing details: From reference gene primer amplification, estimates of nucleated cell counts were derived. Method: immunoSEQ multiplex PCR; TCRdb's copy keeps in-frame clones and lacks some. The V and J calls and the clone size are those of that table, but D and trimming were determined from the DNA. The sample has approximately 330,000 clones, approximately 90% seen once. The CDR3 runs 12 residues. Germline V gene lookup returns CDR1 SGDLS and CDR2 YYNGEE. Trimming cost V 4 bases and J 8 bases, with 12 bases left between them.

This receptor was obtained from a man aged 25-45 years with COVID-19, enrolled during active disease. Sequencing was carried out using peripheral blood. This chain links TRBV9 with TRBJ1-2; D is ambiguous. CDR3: CASSTHGLGYTF. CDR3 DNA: TGTGCCAGCAGCACACACGGGTTGGGCTACACCTTC.